The rows below give T cell receptor beta chains drawn from one sample of a study of cytomegalovirus exposure and HLA in healthy donors. Generated by immunoSEQ multiplex PCR, the TCRdb table keeps only in-frame clones and is missing some. In the table there are about 140,000 clones, roughly 79% of which are singletons. Sequencing used PBMCs. Source of these receptors: a male donor in good health and CMV-seronegative. CDR3s include the opening cysteine and the closing phenylalanine or tryptophan. A D gene is named only where the DNA matches it firmly. A clone size is listed for some rows: how often the clone was seen (once, few, many), or a class if it is expanded.

clone_size: -
v_call: TRBV2
j_call: TRBJ2-7
d_call: TRBD2
cdr3_aa: CASSSRGGGNEQYF
cdr3_nt: TGTGCCAGCAGTTCCCGGGGGGGCGGGAACGAGCAGTACTTC

clone_size: -
v_call: TRBV7-3
j_call: TRBJ1-1
d_call: -
cdr3_aa: CASRDRRNTEAFF
cdr3_nt: TGTGCCAGCCGGGATCGAAGGAACACTGAAGCTTTCTTT

clone_size: few
v_call: TRBV7-6
j_call: TRBJ2-7
d_call: -
cdr3_aa: CASSPRGQTFYEQYF
cdr3_nt: TGTGCCAGCAGCCCGCGGGGACAGACCTTCTACGAGCAGTACTTC

clone_size: few
v_call: TRBV19
j_call: TRBJ1-1
d_call: -
cdr3_aa: CASSIGAAYTEAFF
cdr3_nt: TGTGCCAGTAGTATAGGGGCAGCTTACACTGAAGCTTTCTTT

clone_size: -
v_call: TRBV4-1
j_call: TRBJ2-5
d_call: TRBD2
cdr3_aa: CASSQGGGLAGQETQYF
cdr3_nt: TGCGCCAGCAGCCAAGGCGGGGGACTAGCGGGCCAAGAGACCCAGTACTTC

clone_size: -
v_call: TRBV5-1
j_call: TRBJ1-1
d_call: -
cdr3_aa: CASSLELIGGAEAFF
cdr3_nt: TGCGCCAGCAGCTTGGAACTGATCGGGGGGGCTGAAGCTTTCTTT

clone_size: -
v_call: TRBV7-9
j_call: TRBJ2-7
d_call: TRBD2
cdr3_aa: CASSLMLAGGAPEDEQYF
cdr3_nt: TGTGCCAGCAGCTTGATGCTAGCGGGAGGGGCGCCGGAGGACGAGCAGTACTTC

clone_size: -
v_call: TRBV10-2
j_call: TRBJ1-1
d_call: TRBD1
cdr3_aa: CASSAAGGMNTEAFF
cdr3_nt: TGCGCCAGCAGTGCGGCAGGGGGAATGAACACTGAAGCTTTCTTT

clone_size: -
v_call: TRBV19
j_call: TRBJ1-1
d_call: TRBD1
cdr3_aa: CASSSPGQGNTEAFF
cdr3_nt: TGTGCCAGTAGCTCTCCGGGACAGGGGAACACTGAAGCTTTCTTT

clone_size: few
v_call: TRBV5-1
j_call: TRBJ2-7
d_call: -
cdr3_aa: CASSFETRLDEQYF
cdr3_nt: TGCGCCAGCAGCTTCGAGACTAGGTTGGACGAGCAGTACTTC

clone_size: -
v_call: TRBV6-5
j_call: TRBJ1-1
d_call: -
cdr3_aa: CASSRRGHGTEAFF
cdr3_nt: TGTGCCAGCAGTCGCCGGGGTCACGGCACTGAAGCTTTCTTT

clone_size: -
v_call: TRBV7-2
j_call: TRBJ1-5
d_call: -
cdr3_aa: CASSLRGYQPQHF
cdr3_nt: TGTGCCAGCAGCCTACGGGGGTATCAGCCCCAGCATTTT

clone_size: -
v_call: TRBV5-1
j_call: TRBJ2-5
d_call: -
cdr3_aa: CASSLWWRGLRSGETQYF
cdr3_nt: TGCGCCAGCAGCTTGTGGTGGAGGGGGCTTCGTTCAGGAGAGACCCAGTACTTC

clone_size: -
v_call: TRBV30
j_call: TRBJ1-1
d_call: -
cdr3_aa: CAWSVRFGRGEYTEAFF
cdr3_nt: TGTGCCTGGAGTGTACGGTTTGGGAGGGGTGAGTACACTGAAGCTTTCTTT

clone_size: -
v_call: TRBV7-3
j_call: TRBJ1-1
d_call: -
cdr3_aa: CASSYGGIGNTEAFF
cdr3_nt: TGTGCCAGCAGCTACGGCGGTATCGGGAACACTGAAGCTTTCTTT

clone_size: -
v_call: TRBV9
j_call: TRBJ2-1
d_call: -
cdr3_aa: CASSVQVTTYNEQFF
cdr3_nt: TGTGCCAGCAGCGTACAGGTTACGACGTACAATGAGCAGTTCTTC

clone_size: once
v_call: TRBV6-1
j_call: TRBJ1-5
d_call: -
cdr3_aa: CASSDGQMIQPQHF
cdr3_nt: TGTGCCAGCAGTGACGGACAGATGATTCAGCCCCAGCATTTT

clone_size: -
v_call: TRBV14
j_call: TRBJ2-7
d_call: TRBD1
cdr3_aa: CASSPGGGYEQYF
cdr3_nt: TGTGCCAGCAGTCCAGGGGGCGGATACGAGCAGTACTTC

clone_size: -
v_call: TRBV5-6
j_call: TRBJ2-1
d_call: -
cdr3_aa: CASSPGTAEQFF
cdr3_nt: TGTGCCAGCAGCCCTGGCACAGCTGAGCAGTTCTTC

clone_size: -
v_call: TRBV2
j_call: TRBJ2-2
d_call: TRBD1
cdr3_aa: CASRGTGRNTGELFF
cdr3_nt: TGTGCCAGCAGGGGGACAGGGCGGAACACCGGGGAGCTGTTTTTT

clone_size: -
v_call: TRBV7-8
j_call: TRBJ2-2
d_call: -
cdr3_aa: CASRYQSGELFF
cdr3_nt: TGTGCCAGCAGGTATCAGTCCGGGGAGCTGTTTTTT

clone_size: once
v_call: TRBV7-2
j_call: TRBJ1-2
d_call: -
cdr3_aa: CASSPQGFNGYTF
cdr3_nt: TGTGCCAGCAGCCCCCAGGGTTTCAATGGCTACACCTTC

clone_size: -
v_call: TRBV7-2
j_call: TRBJ2-7
d_call: -
cdr3_aa: CASSPPGGAFYEQYF
cdr3_nt: TGTGCCAGCAGCCCCCCCGGCGGGGCATTCTACGAGCAGTACTTC

clone_size: -
v_call: TRBV6-5
j_call: TRBJ2-5
d_call: -
cdr3_aa: CASSSTGQARETQYF
cdr3_nt: TGTGCCAGCAGTTCTACCGGCCAGGCCAGGGAGACCCAGTACTTC

clone_size: -
v_call: TRBV25-1
j_call: TRBJ2-5
d_call: TRBD2
cdr3_aa: CASSPLALAGGETQYF
cdr3_nt: TGTGCCAGCAGTCCTCTAGCACTAGCGGGAGGTGAGACCCAGTACTTC